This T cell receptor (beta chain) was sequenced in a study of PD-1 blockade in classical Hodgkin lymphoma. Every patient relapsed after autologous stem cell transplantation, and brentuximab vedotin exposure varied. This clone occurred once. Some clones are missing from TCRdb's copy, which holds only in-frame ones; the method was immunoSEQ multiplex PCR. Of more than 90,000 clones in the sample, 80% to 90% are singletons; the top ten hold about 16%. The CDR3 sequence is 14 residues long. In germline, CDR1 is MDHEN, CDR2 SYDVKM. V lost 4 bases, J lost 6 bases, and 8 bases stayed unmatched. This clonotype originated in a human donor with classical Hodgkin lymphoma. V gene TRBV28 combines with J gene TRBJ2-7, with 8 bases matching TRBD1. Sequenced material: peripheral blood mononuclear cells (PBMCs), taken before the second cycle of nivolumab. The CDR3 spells CASSYPTGGSEQYF. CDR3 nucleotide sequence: TGTGCCAGCAGTTATCCTACAGGGGGTAGCGAGCAGTACTTC.